What follows are 25 T cell receptor beta chains derived from one specimen sequenced in a study of shared clonotypes between healthy human individuals (dated by TCRdb to about 2020). Receptor libraries were prepared by the immunoSEQ multiplex PCR assay. TCRdb obtained this table from immuneACCESS and retained in-frame rearrangements with V and J assigned. These tables miss some clones; where compared with another copy, unresolved V genes account for less than half of the shortfall, and the remainder is unexplained. This sample holds some 800,000 clones; around 93% were observed only once. 24% of the sample is in the top ten clones. CD8 naive samples were obtained by positive selection for CCR7 among CD45RO-negative cells, yielding a CD45RA+CCR7+ population from which TemRA cells were excluded. Sequenced input: naive CD8+ T cells sorted from blood. The label giving this sample's cell subset or site can be read as: CD45RA+CCR7+. These receptors were taken from a man aged 30-40 years in good health.

The gene calls are TRBV6-5 and TRBJ2-7; D not certain. Germline CDR1 and CDR2: MNHEY and SVGAGI. The V end was cut by 2 bases, the J end by 3 bases, with 14 bases between. This CDR3 has 15 amino acids. Written as DNA, the CDR3 is TGTGCCAGCAGTTACGCGGTGGCAGGAGACTACGAGCAGTACTTC. Amino acids: CASSYAVAGDYEQYF.

The rearrangement joins TRBV5-1 to TRBJ2-1, with 8 bases matching TRBD2. This CDR3 contains 16 residues. CDR1 is SGHRS, CDR2 YFSETQ, per germline. J lost 4 bases, V lost 4 bases, and 10 bases had no gene match. The CDR3 nucleotides are TGCGCCAGCAGCCCGGGACTAGATACCCTGTACAATGAGCAGTTCTTC. Protein product: CASSPGLDTLYNEQFF.

The chain links TRBV5-1 to TRBJ2-7; TRBD2 matches at 8 bases. This CDR3 is built from 16 residues. With 4 bases clipped from V and 1 base from J, the junction kept 10 bases outside the gene matches. Germline CDR1 and CDR2: SGHRS and YFSETQ. Here the CDR3 DNA reads TGCGCCAGCAGCCCGGTGGGTCGGGAGGGGTCCTACGAGCAGTACTTC. Translated, it gives CASSPVGREGSYEQYF.

This clone was picked up one time. The chain employs TRBV6-1 and TRBJ2-7; the D is unclear. Germline CDR1 reads MNHNS; CDR2 reads SASEGT. The CDR3 sequence is 16 residues long. V was trimmed by 1 base and J by 3 bases, leaving 16 bases between them. CDR3 residues: CASSEVRARRNYEQYF. The DNA for the CDR3 is TGTGCCAGCAGTGAAGTAAGGGCCAGAAGAAACTACGAGCAGTACTTC.

The CDR3 DNA reads TGTGCCAGCAGTTACGGCAGGTGGAACACTGAAGCTTTCTTT. Its translation is CASSYGRWNTEAFF. This chain joins TRBV6-6 and TRBJ1-1; no clear D gene. Germline CDR1 MNHNY, CDR2 SVGAGI (reference sequence). CDR3 length: 14 amino acids. V lost 2 bases and J 1 base, leaving 8 bases between the germline ends.

The J gene is TRBJ1-1, the V gene TRBV28; unclear D gene. Per the germline V gene, CDR1 is MDHEN and CDR2 is SYDVKM. The CDR3 is made up of 15 amino acids. Trimming stripped 6 bases from V and 2 bases from J, with 16 bases between. CDR3 bases: TGTGCCAGCAGGTCGAGAGACCTTCTTAACACTGAAGCTTTCTTT. Its translation is CASRSRDLLNTEAFF.

The chain joins TRBV2 to TRBJ2-1; 10 bases line up with TRBD2. Losses at the gene ends were 4 bases for V and 6 bases for J; bases not matched to a gene: 6. Germline V gene sequence: CDR1 SNHLY, CDR2 FYNNEI. The CDR3 sequence is 15 residues long. CDR3 in DNA: TGTGCCAGCAGTGGTCTAGCGGGAGAGGGCAATGAGCAGTTCTTC. Translation gives CASSGLAGEGNEQFF.

The chain joins TRBV28 to TRBJ2-7; the D call may be TRBD1 or TRBD2 (5 bases each). CDR1 is MDHEN, CDR2 SYDVKM, per germline. The germline V and J ends were trimmed by 7 bases and 1 base, with 20 bases remaining between them. The CDR3 spans 16 residues. The CDR3, as DNA: TGTGCCAGCACGTTGGCTGGGGCTAGCAGATCCTACGAGCAGTACTTC. Encoded protein: CASTLAGASRSYEQYF.

This clone was counted a single time. The gene calls are TRBV7-9 and TRBJ2-1; no definite D call. From germline, CDR1 is SEHNR and CDR2 FQNEAQ (reference sequence). This CDR3 region has 14 residues. V was trimmed by 2 bases and J by 2 bases, leaving 7 bases between them. DNA for the CDR3: TGTGCCAGCAGCTTATCCACGGCCTACAATGAGCAGTTCTTC. Translation gives CASSLSTAYNEQFF.

CDR3 coding DNA: TGCGCCAGCAGCCAAGGAACGGGGGGCCATGAGCAGTTCTTC. It is translated as CASSQGTGGHEQFF. J is TRBJ2-1 and V is TRBV4-3; D may be TRBD2 (7 bases). The CDR3 consists of 14 residues. The V end lost 1 base, the J end lost 8 bases, and 12 bases lay between the germline ends. In germline, CDR1 is LGHNA, CDR2 YSLEER.

Details on this clone: Other DNA sequences from this sample encode an identical CDR3 as well. The rearrangement joins TRBV19 to TRBJ2-7; 11 nucleotides match TRBD2. V shed 4 bases, J shed 3 bases, and the junction held 2 bases outside the gene matches. This CDR3 spans 14 amino acids. Germline loops: CDR1 LNHDA, CDR2 SQIVND (reference sequence). The CDR3 loop is CASSTGTSGYEQYF. The CDR3 nucleotides read TGTGCCAGTAGTACCGGGACTAGCGGCTACGAGCAGTACTTC.

The chain joins TRBV6-6 to TRBJ2-7, with D unresolved. V lost 4 bases to trimming and J lost 3 bases, with 10 bases between them. Germline CDR1 reads MNHNY; CDR2 reads SVGAGI (reference sequence). The CDR3 has 13 residues. For the CDR3, the DNA is TGTGCCAGCAGTTCCCTGAATGGCTACGAGCAGTACTTC. Translated: CASSSLNGYEQYF.

The V call is TRBV20-1, the J call TRBJ2-5; 10 positions match TRBD2. This CDR3 spans 11 amino acids. V was clipped by 4 bases and J by 10 bases; unmatched bases: 3. Looked up from germline, CDR1 is DFQATT and CDR2 is SNEGSKA (reference sequence). CDR3 DNA: TGCAGTGCTACACTAGCGGGAATCCAGTACTTC. As protein: CSATLAGIQYF.

The CDR3 bases are TGCAGCGCTGTACATCCGACAGGGTACGAGCAGTACTTC. This gives the protein CSAVHPTGYEQYF. The genes are TRBV29-1 and TRBJ2-7; the match to TRBD1 covers 7 bases. The CDR3 is made up of 13 amino acids. Germline V gives CDR1 SQVTM, CDR2 ANQGSEA. Losses at the gene ends were 7 bases for V and 4 bases for J; bases not matched to a gene: 10.

The J gene is TRBJ2-1, the V gene TRBV6-5, with 7 bases lining up with TRBD1. J was trimmed by 8 bases and V by 4 bases; bases with no gene match: 8. CDR3 size: 14 residues. Looked up from germline, CDR1 is MNHEY and CDR2 is SVGAGI. The CDR3 is CASSSPTGIDEQFF. CDR3 DNA sequence: TGTGCCAGCAGTTCCCCGACAGGGATCGATGAGCAGTTCTTC.

The CDR3 spells CASSRTSGRLFF. The CDR3, as DNA: TGTGCCAGCAGTCGAACTAGCGGGAGGTTGTTCTTC. The chain carries TRBV27 and TRBJ2-1; 12 bases agree with TRBD2. Germline V lookup: CDR1 MNHEY, CDR2 SMNVEV (reference sequence). The CDR3 is 12 residues long. V shed 5 bases, J shed 15 bases, and the junction held 5 bases outside the gene matches.

As concerns this clone: This CDR3 is also generated by other DNA sequences in the sample. This chain connects TRBV7-6 to TRBJ2-7, with 9 positions matching TRBD1. V lost 6 bases, J lost 4 bases, and 7 bases stayed unmatched. The CDR3 is 14 residues long. Germline-derived CDR1 and CDR2 are SGHVS and FNYEAQ. CDR3 amino acids: CASSSGTGSYEQYF. The CDR3 bases are TGTGCCAGCAGTTCCGGGACAGGGTCTTACGAGCAGTACTTC.

The CDR3 loop is CASSSRVLAGDSISDTGELFF. In nucleotides, the CDR3 is TGTGCCAGCAGTTCTCGCGTTCTAGCGGGAGATTCGATTTCGGACACCGGGGAGCTGTTTTTT. This rearrangement joins TRBV27 to TRBJ2-2; TRBD2 matches at 10 bases. V lost 4 bases and J lost 3; bases outside the gene matches: 20. CDR1 and CDR2 (germline): MNHEY, SMNVEV (reference sequence). This CDR3 region has 21 residues.

The rearrangement uses TRBV2 and TRBJ2-7, with TRBD2 matching 10 bases. This CDR3 is 12 amino acids long. Germline V CDR1 and CDR2: SNHLY, FYNNEI. Trimming at V came to 11 bases and at J to 2 bases, leaving 3 bases not matched to a gene. This CDR3 is CAGAGGTYEQYF. The CDR3, as DNA: TGTGCCGGAGCGGGAGGGACCTACGAGCAGTACTTC. The entire variable domain, with the rest obtained from reference TRBV2 and TRBJ2-7, is as follows: EPEVTQTPSHQVTQMGQEVILRCVPISNHLYFYWYRQILGQKVEFLVSFYNNEISEKSEIFDDQFSVERPDGSNFTLKIRSTKLEDSAMYFCAGAGGTYEQYFGPGTRLTVT.

The chain is built from TRBV7-9 and TRBJ2-5, with 9 bases aligning to TRBD1. Trimming cost V 3 bases and J 4 bases; bases outside gene matches: 3. The CDR3 runs to 14 residues. CDR1 and CDR2 (germline): SEHNR, FQNEAQ (reference sequence). CDR3 in DNA: TGTGCCAGCAGCTTCAACAGGGGGCGAGAGACCCAGTACTTC. Translated, it gives CASSFNRGRETQYF.

The rearrangement links TRBV19 to TRBJ2-2, with a possible D match to TRBD2 (5 bases). Germline V lookup: CDR1 LNHDA, CDR2 SQIVND (reference sequence). Deletions cut 5 bases from V and 6 bases from J, with 7 bases between. The CDR3 covers 12 residues. The CDR3 reads CASSYGAGELFF. In DNA, the CDR3 is TGTGCCAGTAGTTACGGGGCCGGGGAGCTGTTTTTT. Supplemented by reference TRBV19 and TRBJ2-2, the full variable domain reads DGGITQSPKYLFRKEGQNVTLSCEQNLNHDAMYWYRQDPGQGLRLIYYSQIVNDFQKGDIAEGYSVSREKKESFPLTVTSAQKNPTAFYLCASSYGAGELFFGEGSRLTVL.

The chain joins TRBV29-1 to TRBJ2-1, with D possibly TRBD1 on 6 matching bases. The CDR3 has 15 amino acids. V gave up 1 base and J gave up 4 bases, with 14 bases separating them. Germline V gene lookup returns CDR1 SQVTM and CDR2 ANQGSEA. The chain's CDR3 is CSVEGGPGKYNEQFF. The CDR3 DNA reads as TGCAGCGTTGAAGGGGGGCCAGGGAAATACAATGAGCAGTTCTTC.

V usage is TRBV9 and J usage is TRBJ1-4; no clear D. CDR1 and CDR2 from the germline V gene are SGDLS and YYNGEE. The CDR3 has 15 amino acids. Trimming removed 4 bases from V and 0 bases from J, with 10 bases in between. CDR3 in DNA: TGTGCCAGCAGCCCCTATGATGCAACTAATGAAAAACTGTTTTTT. Translated, it gives CASSPYDATNEKLFF.

By proportion, this clone is medium-sized (0.01 to 0.1%). V gene TRBV10-2 combines with J gene TRBJ2-7; TRBD2 might be the D (6 bases). CDR3 length: 16 residues. Germline V gives CDR1 WSHSY, CDR2 SAAADI. Trimming took 2 bases from V and 1 from J, leaving 15 bases between them. CDR3 residues: CASSETGGMKSYEQYF. The CDR3 bases are TGCGCCAGCAGTGAGACAGGCGGGATGAAGTCCTACGAGCAGTACTTC.

This chain links TRBV28 with TRBJ1-5; 9 bases map to TRBD1. V trimming: 6 bases; J trimming: 5 bases; junction bases outside the gene matches: 20. The CDR3 is 19 amino acids. Germline values: CDR1 MDHEN, CDR2 SYDVKM. DNA for the CDR3: TGTGCCAGCAGGCTTACTCGCTTCGACAGGGGGAACCAAGATCAGCCCCAGCATTTT. Protein product: CASRLTRFDRGNQDQPQHF.